These 20 T cell receptor beta chains were all obtained from the same sample, sequenced in a study of blood T cells in healthy people across ages. The use of a sample-barcoded 5' primer and a J-beta primer mix characterized a second PCR of about 7 to 12 cycles. TCRdb re-analysed the 5' RACE reads in MiXCR, keeping a single row per CDR3 protein. The repertoire has 800,000 to 950,000 distinct CDR3 sequences, roughly 35% of them found once; the top ten carry under 15%. Material: blood. The receptors were sampled from a man aged 18 to 29 in good health.

This chain uses TRBV6-5 with TRBJ2-7, with D unclear. This CDR3 has 12 residues. Germline loops: CDR1 MNHEY, CDR2 SVGAGI. The V gene lost 5 bases and the J gene lost 7 bases, with 12 bases spanning the gap. The CDR3 nucleotides read TGTGCCAGCAGTCCGAACTACAATGAGCAGTACTTC. Translated, it gives CASSPNYNEQYF.

Comments on this clonotype: With a much larger clone just one base away, this may be a read error. The CDR3 region has the DNA TGCGCCAGCAGCCAAGATGATGGGGCAGGGAGCTCCCCTAATGGCTACACCTTC. Amino acid sequence: CASSQDDGAGSSPNGYTF. The rearrangement links TRBV4-3 to TRBJ1-2, with a weak D call TRBD1 (5 bases). V shed 0 bases and J shed 6 bases, with 23 bases lying between them. Germline CDR1 and CDR2: LGHNA and YSLEER. The CDR3 runs 18 residues.

The chain carries TRBV20-1 and TRBJ1-1; the D is unclear. Germline values: CDR1 DFQATT, CDR2 SNEGSKA (reference sequence). Trimming pared 2 bases from V and 6 bases from J, leaving 7 bases between. The CDR3 spans 11 residues. The DNA of the CDR3 is TGCAGTGCTAGACTGGCCGCTGAAGCTTTCTTT. Residues: CSARLAAEAFF.

This chain connects TRBV15 to TRBJ2-7; the D gene is possibly TRBD2 (5 bases). The V end lost 7 bases, the J end lost 7 bases, and 29 bases lay between the germline ends. The CDR3 length is 17 residues. Germline values: CDR1 LNHNV, CDR2 YYDKDF (reference sequence). CDR3 bases: TGTGCCACCAACAGCGGACCAAGGTCCGGGTCCTACAATGAGCAGTACTTC. It yields the protein CATNSGPRSGSYNEQYF.

This rearrangement joins TRBV6-6 to TRBJ2-2, with TRBD1 identical over 9 bases. This CDR3 has 17 residues. The trim removed 2 bases at V and 5 bases at J, leaving 9 bases unmatched. CDR1 and CDR2 (germline): MNHNY, SVGAGI (reference sequence). Written as DNA, the CDR3 is TGTGCCAGCAGTTACAGAACAGGGGGCGCAGGGACCGGGGAGCTGTTTTTT. This sequence encodes CASSYRTGGAGTGELFF.

V is TRBV7-9 and J is TRBJ2-7; no clear D gene. V lost 5 bases and J lost 3, with 14 bases in between. This CDR3 comprises 14 residues. Germline-derived CDR1 and CDR2 are SEHNR and FQNEAQ (reference sequence). The DNA of the CDR3 is TGTGCCAGCAGCGCCCGAGGTGTCGGCTACGAGCAGTACTTC. Translation: CASSARGVGYEQYF.

This chain uses TRBV20-1 with TRBJ2-1; possibly TRBD2 for D (6 bases). V shed 6 bases and J shed 8 bases, with 20 bases lying between them. This CDR3 has 14 amino acids. CDR1 is DFQATT and CDR2 is SNEGSKA in the germline V gene (reference sequence). The CDR3 coding sequence is TGCAGTGCCGCCGATGATGGGGGGTCCTATGAGCAGTTCTTC. Its protein product is CSAADDGGSYEQFF.

There are many counts of this clonotype. The chain combines TRBV9 with TRBJ2-3; D possibly matches TRBD1 or TRBD2 (5 bases each). Per the germline V gene, CDR1 is SGDLS and CDR2 is YYNGEE. Deletions cut 0 bases from V and 5 bases from J, with 13 bases between. The CDR3 contains 15 residues. CDR3 sequence reads: CASSVAEGRGDTQYF. The CDR3 coding sequence is TGTGCCAGCAGCGTAGCAGAGGGACGCGGAGATACGCAGTATTTT.

The chain joins TRBV4-1 to TRBJ1-2; 7 nucleotides align to TRBD1. Germline CDR1 is MGHRA and CDR2 is YSYEKL. Germline trimming cut 0 bases from V and 3 bases from J; bases unmatched to any gene: 10. The CDR3 is 17 amino acids. The CDR3 coding sequence is TGCGCCAGCAGCCAAGATTCCAGGGGGGTTTTGGACTATGGCTACACCTTC. Protein sequence: CASSQDSRGVLDYGYTF.

In its sample, this clonotype was seen a few times. The gene calls are TRBV7-2 and TRBJ2-2; D call uncertain. V was pared by 10 bases and J by 0 bases, with 15 bases between. CDR1 and CDR2 (germline): SGHTA, FQGNSA. This CDR3 is built from 15 residues. The CDR3 nucleotides read TGTGCCACCAGTTCCCAACCCTCGAACACCGGGGAGCTGTTTTTT. Its translation: CATSSQPSNTGELFF.

The rearrangement joins TRBV7-9 to TRBJ2-3; D ambiguous. The germline V gene encodes CDR1 SEHNR and CDR2 FQNEAQ (reference sequence). Between the trimmed V and J ends, which lost 4 bases and 2 bases, there was a span of 10 bases. The CDR3 spans 14 residues. Here the CDR3 DNA reads TGTGCCAGCAGCTCAGTGACCACCACAGATACGCAGTATTTT. Protein sequence: CASSSVTTTDTQYF.

The V gene is TRBV3-1, the J gene TRBJ2-2; no reliable D call. Germline V gene lookup returns CDR1 LGHDT and CDR2 YNNKEL (reference sequence). This CDR3 contains 14 residues. Trimming stripped 4 bases from V and 2 bases from J, with 8 bases between. The CDR3 reads CASSRGSNTGELFF. The CDR3 DNA reads as TGTGCCAGCAGCCGCGGTAGTAACACCGGGGAGCTGTTTTTT.

This chain uses TRBV25-1 with TRBJ2-5; 8 bases are a match to TRBD1. After removal of 6 bases from V and 11 bases from J, the junction contained 14 bases not matched to a gene. Germline loops: CDR1 MGHDK, CDR2 SYGVNS. The CDR3 sequence is 14 residues long. CDR3 protein: CASRHGTGFPEQYF. In DNA, the CDR3 is TGTGCCAGCAGGCACGGGACAGGTTTTCCTGAGCAGTACTTC.

This clonotype was seen more than once but under ten times. The chain recombines TRBV2 with TRBJ1-1; no clear D. There are 13 residues in the CDR3. The V gene's germline CDR1 is SNHLY and CDR2 FYNNEI. Trimming pared 4 bases from V and 0 bases from J, leaving 6 bases between. Here the CDR3 reads CASSVAVNTEAFF. CDR3 in DNA: TGTGCCAGCAGTGTCGCAGTGAACACTGAAGCTTTCTTT.

CDR3 DNA: TGTGCCAGCACCGACAGGGACTACAATGAGCAGTACTTC. It codes for CASTDRDYNEQYF. The chain carries TRBV6-5 and TRBJ2-1; D might be TRBD1 or TRBD2, each matching 7 bases. The J call is in doubt because the DNA end fits TRBJ2-7 better. CDR1 and CDR2 from the germline V gene are MNHEY and SVGAGI. The CDR3 is 13 amino acids.

The V gene is TRBV3-1, the J gene TRBJ1-1; D ambiguous. The ends were cut back, 0 bases at V and 1 base at J, with 12 bases in the middle. Germline lookup yields CDR1 LGHDT and CDR2 YNNKEL (reference sequence). CDR3 size: 16 residues. CDR3 nucleotide sequence: TGTGCCAGCAGCCAAGATAAGTGGGCGAGGAACACTGAAGCTTTCTTT. Its translation: CASSQDKWARNTEAFF.

In this sample, this clonotype turned up a few times. This rearrangement joins TRBV11-1 to TRBJ1-2; D unclear. Trimming stripped 5 bases from V and 3 bases from J, with 13 bases between. Germline V lookup: CDR1 SGHAT, CDR2 FQDESV (reference sequence). CDR3 length equals 14 residues. The CDR3 region is CASSQGHGHYGYTF. As DNA, the CDR3 is TGTGCCAGCAGCCAAGGCCACGGCCACTATGGCTACACCTTC. Full variable domain (outside the CDR3, taken from reference TRBV11-1 and TRBJ1-2): EAEVAQSPRYKITEKSQAVAFWCDPISGHATLYWYRQILGQGPELLVQFQDESVVDDSQLPKDRFSAERLKGVDSTLKIQPAELGDSAMYLCASSQGHGHYGYTFGSGTRLTVV.

In this sample, this clonotype turned up many times. The V gene is TRBV7-2, the J gene TRBJ2-5, with no clear D. V lost 3 bases, J lost 1 base, and 6 bases lay in between. This CDR3 comprises 13 residues. In germline, CDR1 is SGHTA, CDR2 FQGNSA. The CDR3 loop is CASSLRPQETQYF. The CDR3 DNA sequence: TGTGCCAGCAGCTTGCGGCCCCAAGAGACCCAGTACTTC.

V and J are TRBV29-1 and TRBJ1-1; D is perhaps TRBD1 (6 bases). This CDR3 spans 19 amino acids. The V gene's germline CDR1 is SQVTM and CDR2 ANQGSEA. Between the trimmed V and J ends, which lost 1 base and 4 bases, there was a span of 28 bases. CDR3: CSVEGRATGNEGRTTEAFF. The DNA of the CDR3 is TGCAGCGTTGAAGGTAGGGCTACAGGGAACGAGGGTCGGACCACTGAAGCTTTCTTT.

This clonotype was seen a handful of times. The genes are TRBV4-3 and TRBJ1-1; D may be TRBD1 (5 bases). This CDR3 region has 14 residues. V dropped 4 bases and J dropped 4 bases, with 13 bases sitting between them. Germline lookup yields CDR1 LGHNA and CDR2 YSLEER. The CDR3 here is CASSLMGEGTEAFF. The CDR3 DNA follows: TGCGCCAGCAGCCTGATGGGGGAAGGCACTGAAGCTTTCTTT.